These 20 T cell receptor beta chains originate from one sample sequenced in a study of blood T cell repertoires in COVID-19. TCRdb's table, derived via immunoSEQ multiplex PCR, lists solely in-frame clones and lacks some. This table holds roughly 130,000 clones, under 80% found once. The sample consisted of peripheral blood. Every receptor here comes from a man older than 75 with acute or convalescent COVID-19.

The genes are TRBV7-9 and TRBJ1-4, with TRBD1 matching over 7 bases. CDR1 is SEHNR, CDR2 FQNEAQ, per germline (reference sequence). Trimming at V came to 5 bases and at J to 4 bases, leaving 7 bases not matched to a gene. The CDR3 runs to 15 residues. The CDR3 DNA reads TGTGCCAGCAGCGTCGGACAGGTGATTAATGAAAAACTGTTTTTT. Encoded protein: CASSVGQVINEKLFF. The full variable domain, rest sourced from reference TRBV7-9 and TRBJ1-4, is DTGVSQNPRHKITKRGQNVTFRCDPISEHNRLYWYRQTLGQGPEFLTYFQNEAQLEKSRLLSDRFSAERPKGSFSTLEIQRTEQGDSAMYLCASSVGQVINEKLFFGSGTQLSVL.

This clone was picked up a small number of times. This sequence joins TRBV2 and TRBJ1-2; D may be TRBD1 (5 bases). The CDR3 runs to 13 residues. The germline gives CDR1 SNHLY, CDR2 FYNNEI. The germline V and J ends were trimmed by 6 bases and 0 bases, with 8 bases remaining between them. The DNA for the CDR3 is TGTGCCAGCAGCGGAGGGGCTAACTATGGCTACACCTTC. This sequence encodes CASSGGANYGYTF.

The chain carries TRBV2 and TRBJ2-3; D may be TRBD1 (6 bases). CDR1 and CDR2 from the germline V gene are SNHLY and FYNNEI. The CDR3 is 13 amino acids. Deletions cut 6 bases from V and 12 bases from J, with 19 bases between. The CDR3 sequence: CASRVTGSLSQYF. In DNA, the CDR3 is TGTGCCAGCAGAGTCACAGGGTCTCTCAGTCAGTATTTT. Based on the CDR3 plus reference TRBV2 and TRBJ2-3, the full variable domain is EPEVTQTPSHQVTQMGQEVILRCVPISNHLYFYWYRQILGQKVEFLVSFYNNEISEKSEIFDDQFSVERPDGSNFTLKIRSTKLEDSAMYFCASRVTGSLSQYFGPGTRLTVL.

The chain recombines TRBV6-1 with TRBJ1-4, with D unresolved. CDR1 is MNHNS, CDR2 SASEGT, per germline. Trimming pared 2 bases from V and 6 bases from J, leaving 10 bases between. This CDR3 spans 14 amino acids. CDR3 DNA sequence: TGTGCCAGCAGTGAAACGGGAGGATATGAAAAACTGTTTTTT. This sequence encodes CASSETGGYEKLFF.

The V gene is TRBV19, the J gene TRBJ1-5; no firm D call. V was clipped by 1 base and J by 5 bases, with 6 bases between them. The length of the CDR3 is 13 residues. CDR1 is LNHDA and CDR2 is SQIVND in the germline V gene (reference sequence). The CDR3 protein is CASSIGVYQPQHF. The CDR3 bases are TGTGCCAGTAGTATAGGAGTCTATCAGCCCCAGCATTTT.

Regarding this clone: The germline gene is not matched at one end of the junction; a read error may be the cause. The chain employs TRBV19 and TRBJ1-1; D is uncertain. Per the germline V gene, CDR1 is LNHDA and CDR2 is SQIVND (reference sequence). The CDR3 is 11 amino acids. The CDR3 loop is CASVRNSEAFF. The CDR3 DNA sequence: TGTGCCAGCGTGAGGAACTCTGAAGCTTTCTTT.

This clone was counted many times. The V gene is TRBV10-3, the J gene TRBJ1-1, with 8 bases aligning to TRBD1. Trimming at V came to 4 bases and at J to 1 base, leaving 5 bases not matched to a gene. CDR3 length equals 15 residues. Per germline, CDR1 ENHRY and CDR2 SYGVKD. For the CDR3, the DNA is TGTGCCATCAGTGCCCGGACAGGGCCGAACACTGAAGCTTTCTTT. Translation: CAISARTGPNTEAFF.

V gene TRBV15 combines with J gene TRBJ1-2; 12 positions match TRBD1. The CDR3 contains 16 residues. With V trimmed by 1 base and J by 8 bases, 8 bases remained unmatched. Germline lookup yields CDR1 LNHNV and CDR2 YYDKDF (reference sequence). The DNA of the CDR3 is TGTGCCACCAGCAGAGCCCACGGAGGGACAGGGGGCGGCTACACCTTC. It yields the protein CATSRAHGGTGGGYTF.

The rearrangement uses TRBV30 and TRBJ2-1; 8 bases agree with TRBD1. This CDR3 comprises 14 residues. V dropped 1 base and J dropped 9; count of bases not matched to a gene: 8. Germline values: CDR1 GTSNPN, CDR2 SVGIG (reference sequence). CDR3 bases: TGTGCCTGGAGTGGAGACAGGGGTATTAGTGAGCAGTTCTTC. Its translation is CAWSGDRGISEQFF.

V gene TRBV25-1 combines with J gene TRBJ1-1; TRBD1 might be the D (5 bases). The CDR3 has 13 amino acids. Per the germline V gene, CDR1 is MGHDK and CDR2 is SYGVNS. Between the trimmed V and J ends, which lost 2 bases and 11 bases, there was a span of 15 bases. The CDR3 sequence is CASSERGPSTAFF. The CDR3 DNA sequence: TGTGCCAGCAGTGAAAGGGGCCCCTCAACCGCTTTCTTT. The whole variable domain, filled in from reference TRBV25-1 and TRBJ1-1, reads EADIYQTPRYLVIGTGKKITLECSQTMGHDKMYWYQQDPGMELHLIHYSYGVNSTEKGDLSSESTVSRIRTEHFPLTLESARPSHTSQYLCASSERGPSTAFFGQGTRLTVV.

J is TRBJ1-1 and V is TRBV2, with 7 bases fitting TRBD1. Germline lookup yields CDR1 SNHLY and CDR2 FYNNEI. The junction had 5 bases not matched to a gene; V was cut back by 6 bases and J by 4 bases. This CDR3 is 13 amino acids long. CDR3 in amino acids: CASRLQGSTEAFF. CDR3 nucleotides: TGTGCCAGCAGATTACAGGGGTCCACTGAAGCTTTCTTT.

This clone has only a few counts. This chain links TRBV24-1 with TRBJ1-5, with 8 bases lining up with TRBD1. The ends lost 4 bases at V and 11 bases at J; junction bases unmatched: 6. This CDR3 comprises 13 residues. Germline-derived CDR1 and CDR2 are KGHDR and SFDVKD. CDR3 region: CATSDRDRGAQHF. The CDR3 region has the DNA TGTGCCACCAGTGACCGCGACAGGGGAGCCCAGCATTTT.

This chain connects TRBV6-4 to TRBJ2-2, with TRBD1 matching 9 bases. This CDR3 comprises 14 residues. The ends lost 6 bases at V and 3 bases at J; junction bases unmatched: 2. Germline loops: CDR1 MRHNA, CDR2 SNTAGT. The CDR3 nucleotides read TGTGCCAGCAGGGACAGGGGCGACACCGGGGAGCTGTTTTTT. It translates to CASRDRGDTGELFF.

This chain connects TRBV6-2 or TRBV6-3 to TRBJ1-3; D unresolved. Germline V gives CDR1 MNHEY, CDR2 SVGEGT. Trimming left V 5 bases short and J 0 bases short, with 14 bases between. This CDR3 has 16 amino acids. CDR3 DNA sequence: TGTGCCAGCAGTCACCAAAGACGGAGCTCTGGAAACACCATATATTTT. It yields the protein CASSHQRRSSGNTIYF.

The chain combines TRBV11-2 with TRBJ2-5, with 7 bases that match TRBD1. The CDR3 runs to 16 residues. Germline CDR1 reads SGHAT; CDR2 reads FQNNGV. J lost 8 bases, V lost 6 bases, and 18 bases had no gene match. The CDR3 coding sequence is TGTGCCAGCAGTTCTCCCGGGACAGCCTCAAGAGGAACCCAGTACTTC. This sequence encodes CASSSPGTASRGTQYF. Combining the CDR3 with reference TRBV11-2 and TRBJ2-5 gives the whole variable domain EAGVAQSPRYKIIEKRQSVAFWCNPISGHATLYWYQQILGQGPKLLIQFQNNGVVDDSQLPKDRFSAERLKGVDSTLKIQPAKLEDSAVYLCASSSPGTASRGTQYFGPGTRLLVL.

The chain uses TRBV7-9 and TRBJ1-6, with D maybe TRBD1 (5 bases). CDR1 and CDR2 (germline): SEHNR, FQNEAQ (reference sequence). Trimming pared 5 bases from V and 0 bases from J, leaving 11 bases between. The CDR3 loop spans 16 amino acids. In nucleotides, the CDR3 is TGTGCCAGCAGCCCCCGGGGGGACTCCTATAATTCACCCCTCCACTTT. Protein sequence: CASSPRGDSYNSPLHF.

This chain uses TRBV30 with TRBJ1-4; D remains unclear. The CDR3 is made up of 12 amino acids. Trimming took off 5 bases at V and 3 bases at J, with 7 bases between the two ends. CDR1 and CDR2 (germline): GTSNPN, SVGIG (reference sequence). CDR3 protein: CAWAEANEKLFF. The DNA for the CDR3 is TGTGCCTGGGCGGAGGCTAATGAAAAACTGTTTTTT.

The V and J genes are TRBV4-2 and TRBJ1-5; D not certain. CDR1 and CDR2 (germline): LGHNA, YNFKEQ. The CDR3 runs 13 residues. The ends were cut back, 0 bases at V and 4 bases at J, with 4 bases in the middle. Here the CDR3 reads CASSQDHNQPQHF. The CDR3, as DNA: TGTGCCAGCAGCCAAGATCATAATCAGCCCCAGCATTTT.

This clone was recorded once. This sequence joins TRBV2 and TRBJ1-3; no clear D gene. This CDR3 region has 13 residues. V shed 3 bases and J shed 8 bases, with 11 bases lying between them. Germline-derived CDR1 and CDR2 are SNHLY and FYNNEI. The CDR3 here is CASSDDGRDTIYF. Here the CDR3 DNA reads TGTGCCAGCAGTGATGATGGGAGAGACACCATATATTTT.

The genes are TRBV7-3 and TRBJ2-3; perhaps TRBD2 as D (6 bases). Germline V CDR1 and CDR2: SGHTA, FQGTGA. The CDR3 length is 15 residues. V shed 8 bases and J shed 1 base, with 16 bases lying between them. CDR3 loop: CASCRRAPCTDTQYF. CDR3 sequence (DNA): TGTGCCAGCTGTCGGAGGGCCCCTTGCACAGATACGCAGTATTTT. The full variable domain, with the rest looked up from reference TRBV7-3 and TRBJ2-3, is GAGVSQTPSNKVTEKGKYVELRCDPISGHTALYWYRQSLGQGPEFLIYFQGTGAADDSGLPNDRFFAVRPEGSVSTLKIQRTERGDSAVYLCASCRRAPCTDTQYFGPGTRLTVL.